This is a list of T cell receptor beta chains from one sample in a study of cytomegalovirus exposure and HLA in healthy donors. Profiled with immunoSEQ multiplex PCR; TCRdb holds only in-frame clones, not every one. The sample includes about 140,000 clones. The sample comprised PBMCs. These receptors were taken from a woman aged 18 to 35 in good health and CMV-seronegative. Each CDR3 is given with its conserved first and last residue. Each record gives: V gene, D gene, CDR3 protein. A D gene is named only where the DNA matches it firmly.

TRBV7-2 . CASSLNRGETQYF
TRBV6-1 TRBD2 CASSEATSGSRETQYF
TRBV6-1 . CASSEGHRLYGYTF
TRBV19 TRBD1 CASSRDRGLYSNQPQHF
TRBV14 . CASSRGPGGNSYEQYF
TRBV5-1 . CASSDNDRSEKLFF
TRBV29-1 TRBD1 CSTRTGENSPLHF
TRBV10-3 . CAISEETKNIQYF
TRBV21-1 . CASSNERQAPSYEQYF
TRBV30 . CAWSRDSSTYEQYF
TRBV19 . CASSMGLVTDTQYF
TRBV5-3 . CARSYPPGNLQETQYF
TRBV19 . CASSPGEPANYGYTF
TRBV19 . CASSFGAGTSEYNEQFF
TRBV18 TRBD1 CASSPQGGTDTQYF
TRBV7-3 . CASSLILGNEQFF
TRBV6-5 TRBD1 CASSYSQGTGELFF
TRBV11-3 TRBD1 CASSLEWGQGALNTGELFF
TRBV9 TRBD2 CASSVVAGAHHYEQYF
TRBV20-1 . CSASQRYEQFF
TRBV6-5 TRBD1 CASSGRTGGIDGYTF
TRBV11-3 TRBD2 CASSKAGGNSYNEQFF
TRBV7-9 . CASSVNRGNTEAFF
TRBV5-4 . CASSLLSGGGSGELFF
TRBV10-3 . CAISRLGQAGDGYTF
TRBV10-2 TRBD1 CASRQGADQPQHF
TRBV10-3 TRBD1 CAISERVPGTDNSPLHF
TRBV7-6 . CASTDGSDSLPSNEKLFF
TRBV14 TRBD2 CASSRIAGTQYF
TRBV14 TRBD2 CASSQEWLAGVGSRQETQYF
TRBV7-9 . CASSLGTGNTIYF
TRBV6-5 TRBD2 CASSTREGGETQYF
TRBV6-6 . CASSYPTDTQYF
TRBV19 . CASSTLPQPQHF
TRBV7-2 TRBD1 CASSPQGNQPQHF
TRBV2 . CASSSQGRAYNSPLHF
TRBV6-1 TRBD1 CASSLTGADSPLHF
TRBV18 . CASSPFGQGGEKLFF
TRBV29-1 . CSGGGSGELFF
TRBV2 TRBD1 CASGTGQLNYGYTF
TRBV5-4 TRBD1 CASSLGGQGGEKLFF
TRBV10-3 . CAIRGSLGDNEQFF
TRBV7-3 . CASSAQGAGELFF
TRBV10-3 TRBD2 CAISEVNSGNQETQYF
TRBV18 TRBD2 CASSRGLATDTQYF
TRBV6-5 . CASSERESRYNEQFF
TRBV29-1 TRBD2 CSVEGLAGESQETQYF
TRBV5-1 . CASSSATGPTEAFF
TRBV5-4 TRBD2 CASSKPGLAGTRYEQYF
TRBV11-1 TRBD1 CASSFGTGGIYGYTF
TRBV6-1 . CASSRERGANVLTF
TRBV15 TRBD1 CATSREPPGQGAIDEQFF
TRBV5-6 . CASSSGPFGGNQPQHF
TRBV2 . CASSDGVEGEQFF
TRBV9 . CASSVEGRDSLAFF